The 22 T cell receptor beta chains below were found in one sample sequenced in a study of blood T cell repertoires in COVID-19 (dated by TCRdb to about 2020). Library method: the immunoSEQ multiplex PCR assay. TCRdb limited this immuneACCESS table to in-frame rearrangements with V and J called. A share of clones is missing; checked studies link under half to unresolved V genes, and the rest is unexplained. Present in this sample are about 260,000 clones, 80% to 90% of which were seen just once. Roughly 4.3% of the sample comes from the top ten. The sequenced material came from PBMCs or T cells enriched from blood (not recorded which). The receptors were gathered from a woman younger than 45 with acute COVID-19.

The chain employs TRBV28 and TRBJ1-2; maybe TRBD1 (6 bases). The CDR3 loop spans 10 amino acids. Germline CDR1 is MDHEN and CDR2 is SYDVKM. V shed 10 bases and J shed 8 bases, with 11 bases lying between them. CDR3 sequence reads: CATSQGGYTF. As DNA, the CDR3 is TGTGCCACATCACAGGGAGGCTACACCTTC.

The chain links TRBV28 to TRBJ1-1; D might be TRBD1 (6 bases). The ends were cut back, 6 bases at V and 0 bases at J, with 14 bases in the middle. Germline values: CDR1 MDHEN, CDR2 SYDVKM. The CDR3 contains 15 residues. CDR3 nucleotides: TGTGCCAGCAGCCTCGGGGGGCGGATGAACACTGAAGCTTTCTTT. Amino acid sequence: CASSLGGRMNTEAFF.

This clone was counted a single time. The gene calls are TRBV12-3 or TRBV12-4 and TRBJ2-1, with 11 bases fitting TRBD2. V shed 6 bases and J 8 bases; nucleotides not matched to a gene: 3. This CDR3 spans 13 amino acids. The CDR3 coding sequence is TGTGCCAGCAGAAGGACTAGCGGGCATGAGCAGTTCTTC. Its protein product is CASRRTSGHEQFF.

The chain recombines TRBV19 with TRBJ2-7; 7 bases agree with TRBD1. The V gene end was trimmed by 3 bases and the J gene end by 3 bases; junction bases not matched to a gene: 5. Germline V CDR1 and CDR2: LNHDA, SQIVND (reference sequence). CDR3 length equals 14 residues. The CDR3 here is CASSIGTEDYEQYF. The CDR3 nucleotides are TGTGCCAGTAGTATCGGGACAGAGGACTACGAGCAGTACTTC.

The chain uses TRBV7-9 and TRBJ2-7, with D perhaps TRBD1 (7 bases). The germline V gene encodes CDR1 SEHNR and CDR2 FQNEAQ (reference sequence). The germline V and J ends were trimmed by 2 bases and 10 bases, with 15 bases remaining between them. The CDR3 runs 13 residues. CDR3 DNA sequence: TGTGCCAGCAGCTTAAGTGGGCAGGGGGGACAGTACTTC. Protein sequence: CASSLSGQGGQYF.

CDR3 DNA sequence: TGTGCCAGCAGCTACCGGACAGATACGCAGTATTTT. Its translation is CASSYRTDTQYF. The chain couples TRBV7-8 to TRBJ2-3; D gene uncertain. V lost 4 bases, J lost 3 bases, and 5 bases lay in between. The V gene's germline CDR1 is SGHVS and CDR2 FQNEAQ. CDR3 size: 12 residues.

The CDR3 region is CASSFGDRDTGELFF. As DNA, the CDR3 is TGTGCCAGCAGCTTTGGGGACAGAGACACCGGGGAGCTGTTTTTT. The chain uses TRBV5-6 and TRBJ2-2, with 7 bases matching TRBD1. V lost 2 bases to trimming and J lost 3 bases; unmatched junction nucleotides: 4. Germline values: CDR1 SGHDT, CDR2 YYEEEE. This CDR3 has 15 residues. The complete variable domain, with remaining parts taken from reference TRBV5-6 and TRBJ2-2, reads DAGVTQSPTHLIKTRGQQVTLRCSPKSGHDTVSWYQQALGQGPQFIFQYYEEEERQRGNFPDRFSGHQFPNYSSELNVNALLLGDSALYLCASSFGDRDTGELFFGEGSRLTVL.

This clone was seen just once. V and J are TRBV13 and TRBJ2-7; 7 bases match TRBD1. This CDR3 spans 14 amino acids. Trimming cost V 5 bases and J 4 bases; bases outside gene matches: 8. The germline CDR1 and CDR2 sequences are PRHDT and FYEKMQ (reference sequence). The CDR3 region is CASSPRDSSYEQYF. The CDR3 coding sequence is TGTGCCAGCAGCCCCCGGGACAGTAGTTACGAGCAGTACTTC.

The chain is built from TRBV28 and TRBJ2-4, with D unresolved. In germline, CDR1 is MDHEN, CDR2 SYDVKM. The CDR3 totals 15 residues. V was cut by 6 bases and J by 0 bases, with 12 bases left in between. CDR3 sequence (DNA): TGTGCCAGCAGCCCGCCCCTAACAGCCAAAAACATTCAGTACTTC. This sequence encodes CASSPPLTAKNIQYF.

V gene TRBV25-1 combines with J gene TRBJ1-1; 7 bases line up with TRBD1. Losses at the gene ends were 3 bases for V and 9 bases for J; bases not matched to a gene: 10. Germline CDR1 MGHDK, CDR2 SYGVNS. This CDR3 is built from 14 residues. The CDR3 DNA follows: TGTGCCAGCAGTGATCCGACAGGGCACATCAAAGCTTTCTTT. As protein: CASSDPTGHIKAFF.

The chain employs TRBV5-1 and TRBJ2-1, with D unresolved. The CDR3 sequence is 15 residues long. V gave up 0 bases and J gave up 0 bases, with 7 bases separating them. Germline values: CDR1 SGHRS, CDR2 YFSETQ. The chain's CDR3 is CASSLDESSYNEQFF. The CDR3, as DNA: TGCGCCAGCAGCTTGGACGAGAGCTCCTACAATGAGCAGTTCTTC.

This chain uses TRBV5-1 with TRBJ2-7, with D possibly matching TRBD2 (6 bases). The germline CDR1 and CDR2 sequences are SGHRS and YFSETQ. CDR3 size: 14 residues. Trimming shortened V by 0 bases and J by 3 bases, and 10 bases separated the two germline ends. CDR3 region: CASSLDPGSYEQYF. CDR3 DNA: TGCGCCAGCAGCTTGGATCCCGGGAGCTACGAGCAGTACTTC.

The rearrangement links TRBV9 to TRBJ2-3; 8 nucleotides match TRBD2. In germline, CDR1 is SGDLS, CDR2 YYNGEE. With V trimmed by 1 base and J by 7 bases, 11 bases remained unmatched. There are 16 residues in the CDR3. The CDR3, as DNA: TGTGCCAGCAGCGTACAGAGCCTAGCGGGCCCGAATACGCAGTATTTT. It codes for CASSVQSLAGPNTQYF. The full variable domain, its missing parts supplied by reference TRBV9 and TRBJ2-3, is DSGVTQTPKHLITATGQRVTLRCSPRSGDLSVYWYQQSLDQGLQFLIQYYNGEERAKGNILERFSAQQFPDLHSELNLSSLELGDSALYFCASSVQSLAGPNTQYFGPGTRLTVL.

V gene TRBV28 combines with J gene TRBJ2-7, with unresolved D. Trimming left V 3 bases short and J 3 bases short, with 12 bases between. The length of the CDR3 is 14 residues. From germline, CDR1 is MDHEN and CDR2 SYDVKM. The CDR3 DNA sequence: TGTGCCAGCAGTTTTTTCTACAGAGTCTACGAGCAGTACTTC. This encodes CASSFFYRVYEQYF.

V gene TRBV5-8 combines with J gene TRBJ2-1, with TRBD2 identical over 10 bases. With V trimmed by 4 bases and J by 5 bases, 12 bases remained unmatched. Germline V lookup: CDR1 SGHTS, CDR2 YDEGEE. The CDR3 has 17 amino acids. CDR3 protein: CASSGDRRTSGNNEQFF. The CDR3, as DNA: TGTGCCAGCAGCGGGGACCGGAGGACTAGCGGAAACAATGAGCAGTTCTTC.

The chain couples TRBV28 to TRBJ1-2; D not certain. This CDR3 region has 18 residues. V was pared by 5 bases and J by 2 bases, with 24 bases between. CDR1 and CDR2 from the germline V gene are MDHEN and SYDVKM. The CDR3 spells CASSTKVVRPATNYGYTF. As DNA, the CDR3 is TGTGCCAGCAGTACTAAAGTCGTTCGGCCCGCCACCAACTATGGCTACACCTTC.

The V gene is TRBV6-1, the J gene TRBJ1-4; no clear D gene. V gave up 0 bases and J gave up 8 bases, with 13 bases separating them. The germline V gene encodes CDR1 MNHNS and CDR2 SASEGT. The CDR3 is 15 amino acids. CDR3 residues: CASSEARVRGEKLFF. The DNA for the CDR3 is TGTGCCAGCAGTGAAGCGCGGGTTCGTGGAGAAAAACTGTTTTTT.

This chain uses TRBV4-1 with TRBJ2-2; 12 bases are shared with TRBD1. Trimming cost V 3 bases and J 5 bases; bases outside gene matches: 19. The germline V gene encodes CDR1 MGHRA and CDR2 YSYEKL. CDR3 length equals 21 residues. The chain's CDR3 is CASSHYTHLEGQGAKTGELFF. The DNA for the CDR3 is TGCGCCAGCAGCCACTACACCCATCTAGAGGGACAGGGGGCAAAGACCGGGGAGCTGTTTTTT.

Concerning this clone itself: Other DNA sequences in this sample translate to the same CDR3. The CDR3 coding sequence is TGTGCCTGGAGTGTACAAGGGGCTGGTGGCTACACCTTC. It is translated as CAWSVQGAGGYTF. The chain uses TRBV30 and TRBJ1-2; TRBD1 is a possible D gene (5 bases). Germline V gene lookup returns CDR1 GTSNPN and CDR2 SVGIG (reference sequence). V lost 0 bases and J lost 7, with 12 bases in between. CDR3 length: 13 amino acids. The full variable domain, in which reference TRBV30 and TRBJ1-2 provide the parts outside the CDR3, is SQTIHQWPATLVQPVGSPLSLECTVEGTSNPNLYWYRQAAGRGLQLLFYSVGIGQISSEVPQNLSASRPQDRQFILSSKKLLLSDSGFYLCAWSVQGAGGYTFGSGTRLTVV.

The chain combines TRBV3-1 (or the pseudogene TRBV3-2) with TRBJ2-3; D perhaps matches TRBD2 (5 bases). The germline V and J ends were trimmed by 10 bases and 2 bases, with 19 bases remaining between them. The CDR3 totals 15 residues. Germline CDR1 is LGHDT and CDR2 is YNNKEL (reference sequence). DNA for the CDR3: TGTGCCACCTCCCTTAGGCGGGCACACACAGATACGCAGTATTTT. Amino acids: CATSLRRAHTDTQYF.

For this clone: Other DNA sequences of this sample code for an identical CDR3. CDR3 sequence: CASSSVYEQYF. In nucleotides, the CDR3 is TGTGCCAGCAGCTCCGTCTACGAGCAGTACTTC. The J gene is TRBJ2-7, the V gene TRBV7-2; the D is unclear. The CDR3 loop spans 11 amino acids. The germline gives CDR1 SGHTA, CDR2 FQGNSA. V lost 4 bases and J lost 3, with 4 bases in between.

This clone was detected only a few times. V gene TRBV7-9 combines with J gene TRBJ1-6; TRBD1 aligns across 8 bases. CDR3 size: 14 residues. Losses at the gene ends were 1 base for V and 9 bases for J; bases not matched to a gene: 2. Germline V gene sequence: CDR1 SEHNR, CDR2 FQNEAQ (reference sequence). The CDR3 region is CASSLGTGSSPLHF. The CDR3 coding sequence is TGTGCCAGCAGCTTAGGGACAGGGAGTTCACCCCTCCACTTT.